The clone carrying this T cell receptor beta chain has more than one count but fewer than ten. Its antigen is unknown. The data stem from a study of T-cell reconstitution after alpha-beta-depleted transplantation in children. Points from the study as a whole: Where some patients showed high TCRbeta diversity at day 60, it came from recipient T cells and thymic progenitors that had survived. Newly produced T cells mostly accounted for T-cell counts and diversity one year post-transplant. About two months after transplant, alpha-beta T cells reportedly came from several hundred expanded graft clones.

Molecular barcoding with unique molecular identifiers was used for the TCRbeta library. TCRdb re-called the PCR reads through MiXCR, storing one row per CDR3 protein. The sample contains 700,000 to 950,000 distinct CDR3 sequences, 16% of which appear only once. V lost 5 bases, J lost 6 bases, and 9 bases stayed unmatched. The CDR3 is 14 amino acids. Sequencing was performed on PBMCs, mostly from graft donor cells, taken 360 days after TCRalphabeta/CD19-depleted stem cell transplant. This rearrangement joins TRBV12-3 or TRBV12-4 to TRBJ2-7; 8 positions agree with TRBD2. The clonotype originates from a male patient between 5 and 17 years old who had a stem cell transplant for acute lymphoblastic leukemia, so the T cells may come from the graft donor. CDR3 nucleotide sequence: TGTGCCAGCAGTCTGGGACTAGTTGGACGCGAGCAGTACTTC. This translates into CASSLGLVGREQYF.